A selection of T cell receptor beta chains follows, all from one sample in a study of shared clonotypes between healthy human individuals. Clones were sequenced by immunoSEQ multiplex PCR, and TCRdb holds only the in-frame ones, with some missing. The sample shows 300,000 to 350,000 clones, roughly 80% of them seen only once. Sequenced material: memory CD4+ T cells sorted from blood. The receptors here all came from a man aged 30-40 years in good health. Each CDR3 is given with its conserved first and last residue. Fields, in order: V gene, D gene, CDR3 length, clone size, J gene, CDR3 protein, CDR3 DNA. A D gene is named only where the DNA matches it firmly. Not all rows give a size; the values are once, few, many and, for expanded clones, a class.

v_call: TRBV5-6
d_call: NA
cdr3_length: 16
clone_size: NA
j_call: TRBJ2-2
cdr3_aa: CASSPYDRGNTGELFF
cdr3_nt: TGTGCCAGCAGCCCGTATGACAGAGGCAACACCGGGGAGCTGTTTTTT

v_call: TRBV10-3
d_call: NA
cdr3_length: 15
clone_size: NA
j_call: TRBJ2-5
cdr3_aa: CAISEGRSLSETQYF
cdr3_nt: TGTGCCATCAGTGAGGGCAGATCACTTTCGGAGACCCAGTACTTC

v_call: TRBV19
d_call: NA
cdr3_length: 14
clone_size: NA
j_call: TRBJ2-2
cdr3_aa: CASSIDRTRGELFF
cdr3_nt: TGTGCCAGTAGTATCGACAGGACCCGCGGGGAGCTGTTTTTT

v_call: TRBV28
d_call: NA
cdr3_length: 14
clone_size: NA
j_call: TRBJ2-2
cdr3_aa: CASSPTGLTGELFF
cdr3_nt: TGTGCCAGCAGTCCAACAGGGCTCACCGGGGAGCTGTTTTTT

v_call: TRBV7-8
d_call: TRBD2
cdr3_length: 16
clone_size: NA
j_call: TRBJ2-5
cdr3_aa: CASSFPGLAGQETQYF
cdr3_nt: TGTGCCAGCAGCTTCCCGGGACTAGCGGGCCAAGAGACCCAGTACTTC

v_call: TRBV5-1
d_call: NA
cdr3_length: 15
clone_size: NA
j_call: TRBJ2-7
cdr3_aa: CASSLLGAPGYEQYF
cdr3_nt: TGCGCCAGCAGCTTGTTGGGGGCTCCCGGCTACGAGCAGTACTTC

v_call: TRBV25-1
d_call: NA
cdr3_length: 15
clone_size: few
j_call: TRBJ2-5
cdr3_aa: CASSERLGVQETQYF
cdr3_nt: TGTGCCAGCAGTGAAAGACTGGGGGTACAAGAGACCCAGTACTTC

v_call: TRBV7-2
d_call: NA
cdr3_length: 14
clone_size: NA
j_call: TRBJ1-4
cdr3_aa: CASSKGGGAEKLFF
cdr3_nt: TGTGCCAGCAGCAAGGGGGGCGGAGCTGAAAAACTGTTTTTT

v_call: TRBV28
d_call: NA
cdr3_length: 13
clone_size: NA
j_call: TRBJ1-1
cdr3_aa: CASSWVRDTEAFF
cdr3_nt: TGTGCCAGCAGTTGGGTGAGGGACACTGAAGCTTTCTTT

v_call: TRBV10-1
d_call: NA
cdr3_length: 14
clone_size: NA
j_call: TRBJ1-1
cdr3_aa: CASSEKGWNTEAFF
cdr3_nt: TGCGCCAGCAGTGAGAAGGGGTGGAACACTGAAGCTTTCTTT

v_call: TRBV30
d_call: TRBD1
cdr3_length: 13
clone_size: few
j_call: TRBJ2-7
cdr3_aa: CAWGGTGIYEQYF
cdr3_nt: TGTGCCTGGGGAGGGACAGGGATCTACGAGCAGTACTTC

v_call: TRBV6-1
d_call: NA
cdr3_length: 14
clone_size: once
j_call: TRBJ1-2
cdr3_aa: CASSGIGTYYGYTF
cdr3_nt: TGTGCCAGCAGTGGCATAGGGACATACTATGGCTACACCTTC

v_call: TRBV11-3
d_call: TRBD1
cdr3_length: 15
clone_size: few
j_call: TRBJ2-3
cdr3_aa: CASSSGQVSTDTQYF
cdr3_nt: TGTGCCAGCAGCTCAGGACAGGTTAGCACAGATACGCAGTATTTT

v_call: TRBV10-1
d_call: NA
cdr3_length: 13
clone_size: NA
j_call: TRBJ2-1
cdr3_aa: CASSESHNNEQFF
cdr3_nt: TGCGCCAGCAGTGAGTCGCACAACAATGAGCAGTTCTTC

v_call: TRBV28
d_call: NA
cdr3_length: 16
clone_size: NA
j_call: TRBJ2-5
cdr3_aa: CASSPAQGTAQETQYF
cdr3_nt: TGTGCCAGCAGTCCCGCTCAGGGGACCGCCCAAGAGACCCAGTACTTC

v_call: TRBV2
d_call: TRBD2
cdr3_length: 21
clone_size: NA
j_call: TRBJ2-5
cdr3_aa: CASSDLAVGLRGRGDQETQYF
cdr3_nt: TGTGCCAGCAGTGATTTGGCGGTGGGGCTTCGCGGGAGAGGGGACCAAGAGACCCAGTACTTC

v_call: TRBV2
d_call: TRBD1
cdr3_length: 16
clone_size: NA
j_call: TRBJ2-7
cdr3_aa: CASRFDPGQDSYEQYF
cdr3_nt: TGTGCCAGCAGATTCGATCCGGGACAGGACTCCTACGAGCAGTACTTC

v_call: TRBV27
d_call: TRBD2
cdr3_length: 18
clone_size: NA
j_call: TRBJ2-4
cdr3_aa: CASSLWSSGSESKNIQYF
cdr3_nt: TGTGCCAGCAGTTTATGGTCTAGCGGGAGCGAGTCCAAAAACATTCAGTACTTC

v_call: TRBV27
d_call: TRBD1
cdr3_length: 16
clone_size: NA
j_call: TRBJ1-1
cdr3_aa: CASSLTSGTVNTEAFF
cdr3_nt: TGTGCCAGCAGTTTAACCTCCGGGACAGTGAACACTGAAGCTTTCTTT

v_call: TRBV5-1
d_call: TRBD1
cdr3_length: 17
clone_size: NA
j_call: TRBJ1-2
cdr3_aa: CASSLTVRDSQTYGYTF
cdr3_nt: TGCGCCAGCAGCTTGACAGTCCGGGACAGCCAAACGTATGGCTACACCTTC

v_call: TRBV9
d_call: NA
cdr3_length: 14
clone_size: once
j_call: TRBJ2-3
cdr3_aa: CASSPLMGTDTQYF
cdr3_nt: TGTGCCAGCAGCCCTCTGATGGGAACAGATACGCAGTATTTT

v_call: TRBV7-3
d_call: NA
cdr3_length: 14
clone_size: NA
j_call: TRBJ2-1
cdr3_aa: CASSPGDFYNEQFF
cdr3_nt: TGTGCCAGCAGCCCAGGGGACTTCTACAATGAGCAGTTCTTC

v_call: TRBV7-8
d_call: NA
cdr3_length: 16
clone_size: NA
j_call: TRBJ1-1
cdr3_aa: CASSLAWGKRGTEAFF
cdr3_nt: TGTGCCAGCAGCTTAGCGTGGGGGAAACGTGGCACTGAAGCTTTCTTT

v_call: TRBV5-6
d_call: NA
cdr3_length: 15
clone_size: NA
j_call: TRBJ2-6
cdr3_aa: CASSFRFAGANVLTF
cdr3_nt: TGTGCCAGCAGCTTCCGATTCGCAGGGGCCAACGTCCTGACTTTC

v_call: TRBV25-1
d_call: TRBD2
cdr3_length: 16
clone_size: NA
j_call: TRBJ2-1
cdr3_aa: CASTSGLADFYNEQFF
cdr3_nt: TGTGCCAGCACATCAGGACTAGCGGACTTTTACAATGAGCAGTTCTTC

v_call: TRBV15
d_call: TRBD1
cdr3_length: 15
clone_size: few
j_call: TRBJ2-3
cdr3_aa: CATSRARQGRDTQYF
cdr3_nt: TGTGCCACCAGCAGAGCCCGACAGGGGCGGGATACGCAGTATTTT

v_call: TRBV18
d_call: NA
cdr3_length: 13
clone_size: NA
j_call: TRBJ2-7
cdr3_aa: CASSPVESYEQYF
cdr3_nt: TGTGCCAGCTCACCAGTAGAATCCTACGAGCAGTACTTC

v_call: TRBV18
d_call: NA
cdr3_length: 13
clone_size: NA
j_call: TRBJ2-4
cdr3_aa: CASSFGTENIQYF
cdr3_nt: TGTGCCAGCTCGTTCGGGACCGAAAACATTCAGTACTTC

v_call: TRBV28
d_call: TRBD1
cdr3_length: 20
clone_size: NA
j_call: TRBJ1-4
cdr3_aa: CASRKKELRDRGLRNEKLFF
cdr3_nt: TGTGCCAGCAGAAAAAAAGAACTCCGGGACAGGGGGCTTCGGAATGAAAAACTGTTTTTT

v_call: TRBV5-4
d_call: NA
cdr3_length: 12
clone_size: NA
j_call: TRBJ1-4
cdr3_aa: CASRGRDEKLFF
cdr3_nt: TGTGCCAGCAGGGGGCGGGATGAAAAACTGTTTTTT

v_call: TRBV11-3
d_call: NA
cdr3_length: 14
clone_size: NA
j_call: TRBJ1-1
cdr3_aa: CASSFGNPGTEAFF
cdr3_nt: TGTGCCAGCAGCTTTGGTAACCCCGGCACTGAAGCTTTCTTT

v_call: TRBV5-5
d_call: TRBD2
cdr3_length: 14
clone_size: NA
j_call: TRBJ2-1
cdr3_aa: CASFRLAGHNEQFF
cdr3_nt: TGTGCCAGTTTCAGGCTAGCGGGCCACAATGAGCAGTTCTTC

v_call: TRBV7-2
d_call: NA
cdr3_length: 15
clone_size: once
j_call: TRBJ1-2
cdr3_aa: CASSLFGRGLEGYTF
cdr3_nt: TGTGCCAGCAGCTTATTCGGTAGGGGCTTGGAAGGCTACACCTTC

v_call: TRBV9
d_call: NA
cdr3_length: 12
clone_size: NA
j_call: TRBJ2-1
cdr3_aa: CASSVNHNEQFF
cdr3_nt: TGTGCCAGCAGCGTAAATCACAATGAGCAGTTCTTC

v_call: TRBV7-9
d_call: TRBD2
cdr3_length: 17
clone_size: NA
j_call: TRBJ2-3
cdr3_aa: CASSSTPASGSTDTQYF
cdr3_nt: TGTGCCAGCAGCTCGACCCCGGCTAGCGGTAGCACAGATACGCAGTATTTT

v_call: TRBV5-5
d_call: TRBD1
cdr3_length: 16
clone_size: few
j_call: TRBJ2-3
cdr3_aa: CASSRSTGGRTDTQYF
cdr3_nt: TGTGCCAGCAGCCGTTCTACAGGGGGAAGGACAGATACGCAGTATTTT

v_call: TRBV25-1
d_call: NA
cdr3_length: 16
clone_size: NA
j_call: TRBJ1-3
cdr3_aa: CASSEGAGSSGNTIYF
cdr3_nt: TGTGCCAGCAGTGAAGGAGCAGGGAGCTCTGGAAACACCATATATTTT

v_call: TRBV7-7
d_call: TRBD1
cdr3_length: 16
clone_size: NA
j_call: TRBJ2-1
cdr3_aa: CASSPQSDRGYNEQFF
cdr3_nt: TGTGCCAGCAGCCCGCAGTCGGACAGGGGGTACAATGAGCAGTTCTTC

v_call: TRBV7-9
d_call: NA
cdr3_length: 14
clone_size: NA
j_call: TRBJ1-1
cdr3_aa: CASSFGRGNTEAFF
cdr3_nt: TGTGCCAGCAGCTTCGGCAGGGGAAACACTGAAGCTTTCTTT

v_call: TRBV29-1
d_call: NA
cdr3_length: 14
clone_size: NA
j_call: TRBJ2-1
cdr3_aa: CSVGGGAGYNEQFF
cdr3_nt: TGCAGCGTTGGAGGGGGGGCAGGCTACAATGAGCAGTTCTTC

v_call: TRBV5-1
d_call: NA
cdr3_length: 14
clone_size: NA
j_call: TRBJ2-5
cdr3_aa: CASSLVAGQGTQYF
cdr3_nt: TGCGCCAGCAGCTTGGTGGCAGGGCAGGGGACCCAGTACTTC

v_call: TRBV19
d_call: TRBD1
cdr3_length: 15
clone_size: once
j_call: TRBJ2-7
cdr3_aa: CASSTTGTGGFEQYF
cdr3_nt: TGTGCCAGTAGTACGACCGGGACAGGGGGCTTCGAGCAGTACTTC